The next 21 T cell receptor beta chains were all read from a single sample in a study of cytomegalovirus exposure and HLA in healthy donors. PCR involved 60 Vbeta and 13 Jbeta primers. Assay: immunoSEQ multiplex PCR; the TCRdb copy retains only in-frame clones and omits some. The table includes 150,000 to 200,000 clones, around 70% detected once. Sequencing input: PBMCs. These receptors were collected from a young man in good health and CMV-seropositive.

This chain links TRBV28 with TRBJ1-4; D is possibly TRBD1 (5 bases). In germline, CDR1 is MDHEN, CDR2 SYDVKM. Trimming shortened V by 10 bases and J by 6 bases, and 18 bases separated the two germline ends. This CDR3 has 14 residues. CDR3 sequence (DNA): TGTGCCATCAAAGCCCCCTCCAGGGATGAAAAACTGTTTTTT. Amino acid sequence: CAIKAPSRDEKLFF.

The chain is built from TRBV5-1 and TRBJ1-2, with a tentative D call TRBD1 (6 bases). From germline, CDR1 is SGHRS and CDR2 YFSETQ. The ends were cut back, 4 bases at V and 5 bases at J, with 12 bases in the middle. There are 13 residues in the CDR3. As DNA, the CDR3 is TGCGCCAGCAGCCCGGACAGTGGGTATGGCTACACCTTC. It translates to CASSPDSGYGYTF.

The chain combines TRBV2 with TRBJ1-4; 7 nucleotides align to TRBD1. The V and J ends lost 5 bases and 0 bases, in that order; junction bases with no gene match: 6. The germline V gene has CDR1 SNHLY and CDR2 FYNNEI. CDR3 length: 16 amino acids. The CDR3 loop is CASSWGDSSTNEKLFF. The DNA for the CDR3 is TGTGCCAGCAGTTGGGGGGACAGTTCAACTAATGAAAAACTGTTTTTT.

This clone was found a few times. The DNA of the CDR3 is TGTGCCAGCAGCACGCGCTCTGGAAACACCATATATTTT. Protein product: CASSTRSGNTIYF. This chain links TRBV5-5 with TRBJ1-3, with D hard to call. Germline CDR1 and CDR2: SGHKS and YYEKEE (reference sequence). CDR3 length: 13 residues. Trimming left V 4 bases short and J 0 bases short, with 5 bases between.

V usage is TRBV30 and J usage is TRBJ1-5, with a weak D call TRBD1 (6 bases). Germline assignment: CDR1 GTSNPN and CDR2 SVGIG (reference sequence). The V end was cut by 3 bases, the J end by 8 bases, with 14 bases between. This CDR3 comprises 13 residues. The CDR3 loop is CAWSPDSPEPQHF. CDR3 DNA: TGTGCCTGGAGCCCGGACAGCCCAGAGCCCCAGCATTTT.

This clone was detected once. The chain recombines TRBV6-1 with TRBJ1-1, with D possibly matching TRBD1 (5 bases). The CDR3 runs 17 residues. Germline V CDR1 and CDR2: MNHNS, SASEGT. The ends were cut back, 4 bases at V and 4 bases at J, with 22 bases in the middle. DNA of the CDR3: TGTGCCAGCAGTGTTTGGGCAGTTTCCTGGGGGGGCACTGAAGCTTTCTTT. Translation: CASSVWAVSWGGTEAFF.

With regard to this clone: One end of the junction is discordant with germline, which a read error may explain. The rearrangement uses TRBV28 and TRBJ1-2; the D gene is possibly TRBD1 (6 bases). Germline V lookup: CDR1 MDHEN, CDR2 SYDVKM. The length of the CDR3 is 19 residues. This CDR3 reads CSSSYPSPGKGDSNYGYTF. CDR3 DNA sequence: TGTTCCAGCAGTTATCCCTCCCCAGGGAAGGGGGATTCTAACTATGGCTACACCTTC.

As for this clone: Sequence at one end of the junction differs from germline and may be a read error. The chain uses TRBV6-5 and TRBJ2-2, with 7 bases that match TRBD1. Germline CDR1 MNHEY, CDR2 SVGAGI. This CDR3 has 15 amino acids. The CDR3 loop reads CASKPLTGNPGELFF. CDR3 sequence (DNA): TGTGCCAGCAAACCCCTGACAGGGAACCCCGGGGAGCTGTTTTTT.

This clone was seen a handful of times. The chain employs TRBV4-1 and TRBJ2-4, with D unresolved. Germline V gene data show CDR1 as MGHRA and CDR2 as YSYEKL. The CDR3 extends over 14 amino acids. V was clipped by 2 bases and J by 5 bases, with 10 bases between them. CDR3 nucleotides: TGCGCCAGCAGCCAATCTAGGAGTGAAAACATTCAGTACTTC. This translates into CASSQSRSENIQYF.

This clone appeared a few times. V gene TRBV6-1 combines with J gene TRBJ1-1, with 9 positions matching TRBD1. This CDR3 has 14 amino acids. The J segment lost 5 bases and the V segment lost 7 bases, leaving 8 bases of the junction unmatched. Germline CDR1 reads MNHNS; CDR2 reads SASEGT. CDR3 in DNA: TGTGCCAGCACTAGGGACAGGGCGGTTACTGAAGCTTTCTTT. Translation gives CASTRDRAVTEAFF.

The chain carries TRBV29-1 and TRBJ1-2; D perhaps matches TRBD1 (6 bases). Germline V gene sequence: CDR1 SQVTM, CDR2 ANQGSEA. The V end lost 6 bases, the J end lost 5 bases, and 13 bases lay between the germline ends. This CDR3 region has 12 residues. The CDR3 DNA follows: TGCAGCGTGTTACAGGGAACTTATGGCTACACCTTC. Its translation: CSVLQGTYGYTF.

The CDR3 here is CASSLARNTIYF. The CDR3 nucleotides read TGTGCCAGCAGCTTAGCTAGAAACACCATATATTTT. The chain employs TRBV11-2 and TRBJ1-3, with D unresolved. CDR3 size: 12 residues. Per the germline V gene, CDR1 is SGHAT and CDR2 is FQNNGV. The V gene lost 1 base and the J gene lost 5 bases, with 3 bases spanning the gap.

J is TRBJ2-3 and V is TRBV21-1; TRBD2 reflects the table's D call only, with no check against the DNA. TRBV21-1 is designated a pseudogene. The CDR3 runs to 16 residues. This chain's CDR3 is CASSPSVGLAADTQYF. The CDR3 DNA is TGTGCCAGCAGCCCATCGGTCGGGCTAGCAGCAGATACGCAGTATTTT.

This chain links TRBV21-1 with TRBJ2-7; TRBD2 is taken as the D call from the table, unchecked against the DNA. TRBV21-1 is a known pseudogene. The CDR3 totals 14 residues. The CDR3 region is CASSKGGEVVEQYV. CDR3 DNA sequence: TGTGCCAGCAGCAAAGGGGGAGAGGTAGTCGAGCAGTACGTC.

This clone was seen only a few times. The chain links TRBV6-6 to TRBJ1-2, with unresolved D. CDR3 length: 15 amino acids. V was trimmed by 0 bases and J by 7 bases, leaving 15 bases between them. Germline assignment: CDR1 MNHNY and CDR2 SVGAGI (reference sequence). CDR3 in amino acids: CASSYSKEGPPGYTF. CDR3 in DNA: TGTGCCAGCAGTTACTCAAAAGAGGGCCCCCCTGGCTACACCTTC.

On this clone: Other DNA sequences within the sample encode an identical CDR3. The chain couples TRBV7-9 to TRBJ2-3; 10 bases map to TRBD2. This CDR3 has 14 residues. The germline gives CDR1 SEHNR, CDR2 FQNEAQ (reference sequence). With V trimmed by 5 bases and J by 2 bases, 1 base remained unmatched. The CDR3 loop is CASSTSGNTDTQYF. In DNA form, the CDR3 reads TGTGCCAGCAGCACTAGCGGGAACACAGATACGCAGTATTTT.

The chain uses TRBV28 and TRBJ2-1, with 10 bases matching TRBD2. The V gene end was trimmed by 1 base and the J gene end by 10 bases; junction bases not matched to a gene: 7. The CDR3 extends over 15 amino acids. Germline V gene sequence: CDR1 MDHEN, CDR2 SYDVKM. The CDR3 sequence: CASSLFSSGGWEQFF. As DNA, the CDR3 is TGTGCCAGCAGTTTATTTTCTAGCGGGGGTTGGGAGCAGTTCTTC. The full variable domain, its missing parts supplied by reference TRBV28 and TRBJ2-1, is DVKVTQSSRYLVKRTGEKVFLECVQDMDHENMFWYRQDPGLGLRLIYFSYDVKMKEKGDIPEGYSVSREKKERFSLILESASTNQTSMYLCASSLFSSGGWEQFFGPGTRLTVL.

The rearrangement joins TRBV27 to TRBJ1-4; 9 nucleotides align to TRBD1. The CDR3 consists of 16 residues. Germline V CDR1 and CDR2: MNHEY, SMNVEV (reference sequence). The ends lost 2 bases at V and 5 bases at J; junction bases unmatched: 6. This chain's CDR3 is CASSLMDRGLNEKLFF. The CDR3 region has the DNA TGTGCCAGCAGTTTAATGGACAGGGGTTTAAATGAAAAACTGTTTTTT.

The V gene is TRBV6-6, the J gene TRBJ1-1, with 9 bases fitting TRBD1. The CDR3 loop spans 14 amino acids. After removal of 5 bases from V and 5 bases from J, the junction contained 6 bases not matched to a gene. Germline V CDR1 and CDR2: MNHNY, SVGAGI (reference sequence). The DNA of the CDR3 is TGTGCCAGCAGTCCGGGACAGGGAGGGACTGAAGCTTTCTTT. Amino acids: CASSPGQGGTEAFF.

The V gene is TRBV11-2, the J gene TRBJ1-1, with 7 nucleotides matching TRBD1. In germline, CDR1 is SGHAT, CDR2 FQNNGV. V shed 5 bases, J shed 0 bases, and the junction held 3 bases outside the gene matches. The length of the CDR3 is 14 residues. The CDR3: CASSGGQLNTEAFF. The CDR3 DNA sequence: TGTGCCAGCAGCGGGGGACAGTTGAACACTGAAGCTTTCTTT. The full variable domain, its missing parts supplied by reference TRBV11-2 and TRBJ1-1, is EAGVAQSPRYKIIEKRQSVAFWCNPISGHATLYWYQQILGQGPKLLIQFQNNGVVDDSQLPKDRFSAERLKGVDSTLKIQPAKLEDSAVYLCASSGGQLNTEAFFGQGTRLTVV.

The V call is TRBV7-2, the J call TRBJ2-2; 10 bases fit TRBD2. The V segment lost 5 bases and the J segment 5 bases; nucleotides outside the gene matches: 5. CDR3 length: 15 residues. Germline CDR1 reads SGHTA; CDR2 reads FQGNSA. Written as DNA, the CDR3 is TGTGCCAGCAGCCCGTGGACTAGCGGAACCGGGGAGCTGTTTTTT. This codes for CASSPWTSGTGELFF.